This T cell receptor (beta chain) was sequenced in a study of blood T cell repertoires in COVID-19. Participants, about 18 to 100 years old, spanned under 25 US areas. Sequencing was performed with immunoSEQ multiplex PCR; in TCRdb, only in-frame clones are kept and a portion is missing. The sample has around 400,000 clones; under 90% are singletons. The V gene's germline CDR1 is SQVTM and CDR2 ANQGSEA. The length of the CDR3 is 12 residues. V was clipped by 4 bases and J by 4 bases, with 8 bases between them. The V gene is TRBV29-1, the J gene TRBJ1-5; no clear D gene. Source material: PBMCs or T cells enriched from blood (not recorded which). This TCR was sampled from a woman in her 30s who had recovered from COVID-19. The CDR3 DNA reads as TGCAGCGTTGGAGGCAAGAATCAGCCCCAGCATTTT. Translated, it gives CSVGGKNQPQHF.